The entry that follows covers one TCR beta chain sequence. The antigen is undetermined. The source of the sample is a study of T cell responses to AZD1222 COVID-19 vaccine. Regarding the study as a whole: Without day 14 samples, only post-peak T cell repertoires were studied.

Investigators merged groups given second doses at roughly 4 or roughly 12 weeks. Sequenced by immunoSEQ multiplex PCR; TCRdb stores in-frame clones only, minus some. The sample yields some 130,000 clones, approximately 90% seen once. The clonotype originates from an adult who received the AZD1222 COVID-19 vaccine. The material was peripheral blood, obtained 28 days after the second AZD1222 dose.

The CDR3 here is CASSLTDNEQFF. CDR3 coding DNA: TGTGCCAGCAGCTTAACGGACAATGAGCAGTTCTTC. The rearrangement uses TRBV7-3 and TRBJ2-1; the D is unclear. This CDR3 is 12 amino acids long. Trimming shortened V by 0 bases and J by 5 bases, and 2 bases separated the two germline ends. Germline CDR1 is SGHTA and CDR2 is FQGTGA.